Each of the 9 T cell receptor beta chains below was sequenced from the same sample in a study of neurological immune-mediated disorders. One entry per CDR3 protein results from TCRdb running MiXCR on the 5' RACE reads. The sample lists 65,000 to 75,000 distinct CDR3 sequences; about 5% were seen once. Sequencing used PBMCs. The origin of the receptors is a human donor with multiple sclerosis. The donor label of this sample is uncertain.

There are many counts of this clonotype. The V and J genes are TRBV4-1 and TRBJ2-2; maybe TRBD1 (5 bases). The V gene lost 4 bases and the J gene lost 4 bases, with 16 bases spanning the gap. Germline lookup yields CDR1 MGHRA and CDR2 YSYEKL. This CDR3 is 16 amino acids long. For the CDR3, the DNA is TGCGCCAGCAGCCCTGGCAGCAGGGTTGCCACCGGGGAGCTGTTTTTT. It is translated as CASSPGSRVATGELFF.

This clonotype was found many times. This rearrangement joins TRBV6-5 to TRBJ1-1; a possible D gene is TRBD1 (5 bases). V lost 2 bases and J 12 bases, leaving 10 bases between the germline ends. CDR1 is MNHEY and CDR2 is SVGAGI in the germline V gene. The CDR3 length is 11 residues. The CDR3 protein is CASSYRGVSFF. CDR3 nucleotides: TGTGCCAGCAGTTACCGGGGGGTATCTTTCTTT.

This clonotype was seen ten or more times. This rearrangement joins TRBV7-6 to TRBJ2-5, with D uncertain. The V and J ends lost 2 bases and 2 bases respectively, with 6 bases between them. The CDR3 is 13 residues long. Germline loops: CDR1 SGHVS, CDR2 FNYEAQ. The CDR3 bases are TGTGCCAGCAGCTTAAGCCGTCAAGAGACCCAGTACTTC. It codes for CASSLSRQETQYF. Full variable domain (missing parts from reference TRBV7-6 and TRBJ2-5): GAGVSQSPRYKVTKRGQDVALRCDPISGHVSLYWYRQALGQGPEFLTYFNYEAQQDKSGLPNDRFSAERPEGSISTLTIQRTEQRDSAMYRCASSLSRQETQYFGPGTRLLVL.

This clonotype was seen at least ten times. The V call is TRBV6-5, the J call TRBJ2-3, with D possibly being TRBD1 (6 bases). The CDR3 consists of 16 residues. In germline, CDR1 is MNHEY, CDR2 SVGAGI. V lost 6 bases and J 8 bases, leaving 24 bases between the germline ends. Written as DNA, the CDR3 is TGTGCCAGCAGAACCCTAAGGGGGTTAGCACAGGGTACGCAGTATTTT. Translation gives CASRTLRGLAQGTQYF.

The genes are TRBV10-1 and TRBJ1-1; no reliable D call. This CDR3 region has 15 residues. CDR1 is WNHNN and CDR2 is SYGVQD in the germline V gene (reference sequence). Trimming pared 3 bases from V and 0 bases from J, leaving 11 bases between. CDR3: CASSEGTIMNTEAFF. CDR3 nucleotides: TGCGCCAGCAGTGAAGGCACCATAATGAACACTGAAGCTTTCTTT.

This clonotype occurred many times. The chain is built from TRBV9 and TRBJ2-5; TRBD1 or TRBD2 may be the D gene (5 bases each). The V end was cut by 4 bases, the J end by 4 bases, with 17 bases between. CDR1 SGDLS and CDR2 YYNGEE come from the germline V gene. CDR3 size: 15 residues. In DNA form, the CDR3 reads TGTGCCAGCAGCCTTGGGACCTCCGGAGGAGAGACCCAGTACTTC. Amino acid sequence: CASSLGTSGGETQYF. Full variable domain (remainder filled in from reference TRBV9 and TRBJ2-5): DSGVTQTPKHLITATGQRVTLRCSPRSGDLSVYWYQQSLDQGLQFLIQYYNGEERAKGNILERFSAQQFPDLHSELNLSSLELGDSALYFCASSLGTSGGETQYFGPGTRLLVL.

This clonotype was found many times. The CDR3 region is CASSYPDRGVAEAFF. CDR3 coding DNA: TGTGCCAGCAGCTACCCGGACAGGGGGGTCGCTGAAGCTTTCTTT. The rearrangement uses TRBV7-8 and TRBJ1-1, with 10 bases matching TRBD1. V trimming: 4 bases; J trimming: 6 bases; junction bases outside the gene matches: 8. Per the germline V gene, CDR1 is SGHVS and CDR2 is FQNEAQ. The CDR3 loop spans 15 amino acids.

Ten or more counts support this clonotype. The V gene is TRBV9, the J gene TRBJ1-1; D is perhaps TRBD1 (6 bases). With 6 bases removed from V and 0 bases from J, the gap between germline ends came to 15 bases. The CDR3 loop spans 15 amino acids. Germline assignment: CDR1 SGDLS and CDR2 YYNGEE. CDR3 sequence: CASTYGQSLNTEAFF. For the CDR3, the DNA is TGTGCCAGCACTTACGGACAGAGCCTGAACACTGAAGCTTTCTTT.

Many counts were recorded for this clonotype. J is TRBJ1-3 and V is TRBV12-3 or TRBV12-4; D is uncertain. This CDR3 spans 15 amino acids. Deletions cut 3 bases from V and 0 bases from J, with 9 bases between. The CDR3 region is CASSFGQNSGNTIYF. The CDR3 nucleotides read TGTGCCAGCAGTTTTGGGCAGAACTCTGGAAACACCATATATTTT.